The 4 T cell receptor beta chains in this list originate from one sample, sequenced in a study of cytomegalovirus exposure and HLA in healthy donors. PCR involved 60 Vbeta and 13 Jbeta primers. Assay used: immunoSEQ multiplex PCR; TCRdb lists only in-frame clones, some missing. The table has roughly 140,000 clones, less than 85% seen once. Specimen: PBMCs. These receptors were collected from a man aged 35-49 years in good health and CMV-seropositive.

The gene calls are TRBV13 and TRBJ2-3; a weak D match, TRBD2 (7 bases). V was trimmed by 5 bases and J by 2 bases, leaving 23 bases between them. This CDR3 comprises 18 residues. The germline CDR1 and CDR2 sequences are PRHDT and FYEKMQ (reference sequence). The CDR3 DNA follows: TGTGCCAGCAGCGCTCTCAGGGGACCGGGGGGAACCACAGATACGCAGTATTTT. Its protein product is CASSALRGPGGTTDTQYF.

The chain is built from TRBV6-1 and TRBJ1-1; no clear D. CDR1 and CDR2 (germline): MNHNS, SASEGT. This CDR3 has 13 residues. The V end was cut by 2 bases, the J end by 5 bases, with 9 bases between. This chain's CDR3 is CASSEYRGTEAFF. The CDR3 region has the DNA TGTGCCAGCAGTGAATACAGAGGGACTGAAGCTTTCTTT.

V is TRBV7-9 and J is TRBJ1-2; weak D call: TRBD1 (5 bases). Trimming stripped 6 bases from V and 4 bases from J, with 27 bases between. The germline gives CDR1 SEHNR, CDR2 FQNEAQ (reference sequence). The CDR3 runs to 18 residues. The CDR3 DNA is TGTGCCAGCAGTCTCTCGAACGGGGCAGGAAGGGGAGGCTATGGCTACACCTTC. Translated, it gives CASSLSNGAGRGGYGYTF.

The rearrangement joins TRBV18 to TRBJ1-3; weak D call: TRBD1 (5 bases). V lost 5 bases and J lost 0, with 11 bases in between. The germline CDR1 and CDR2 sequences are KGHSH and LQKENI. The CDR3 has 15 residues. This CDR3 reads CASSTDTISGNTIYF. For the CDR3, the DNA is TGTGCCAGCTCAACGGACACCATCTCTGGAAACACCATATATTTT.